Listed below are T cell receptor beta chains from one sample, sequenced in a study of tissue T cells after allogeneic stem cell transplantation. Sequencing was performed with immunoSEQ multiplex PCR; in TCRdb, only in-frame clones are kept and a portion is missing. Of 20,000 to 25,000 clones detected, less than 85% appear once; the ten largest clones hold roughly 7.1%. Material: tissue from the ileum, obtained at autopsy. The receptors were gathered from an older female donor with lung cancer. Both conserved end residues are part of each CDR3. D genes are given only for firm matches. Size tells how often a clone was seen (once, few, many) or the class of an expanded clone, and some rows leave it out.

CDR3aa,CDR3nt,d_gene,j_gene,abundance,v_gene
CASSYSSGTSGVGNEQFF,TGTGCCAGCAGTTACTCCTCCGGGACTAGCGGGGTCGGAAATGAGCAGTTCTTC,TRBD2,TRBJ2-1,NA,TRBV6-2/TRBV6-3
CASSLRSSYNEQFF,TGTGCCAGCAGTTTAAGGAGCTCCTACAATGAGCAGTTCTTC,NA,TRBJ2-1,NA,TRBV27
CASSESGVNTDTQYF,TGTGCCAGCAGCGAAAGCGGGGTAAACACAGATACGCAGTATTTT,TRBD2,TRBJ2-3,NA,TRBV6-4
CASSDSPLRGYTF,TGTGCCAGCAGTGACAGCCCTTTAAGAGGCTACACCTTC,NA,TRBJ1-2,NA,TRBV6-4
CASSHLTSSQETQYF,TGTGCCAGCAGCCACCTGACTAGTAGCCAAGAGACCCAGTACTTC,NA,TRBJ2-5,NA,TRBV3-1/TRBV3-2
CASSDEGNEQFF,TGTGCCAGCAGTGACGAAGGCAATGAGCAGTTCTTC,NA,TRBJ2-1,NA,TRBV12-3/TRBV12-4
CASRPTDSMNTEAFF,TGCGCCAGCAGACCTACCGACAGCATGAACACTGAAGCTTTCTTT,NA,TRBJ1-1,NA,TRBV5-1
CASSLSINTDTQYF,TGCGCCAGCAGCCTCTCCATAAACACAGATACGCAGTATTTT,NA,TRBJ2-3,NA,TRBV4-3
CASSIGHRPNYGYTF,TGTGCCAGTAGTATAGGTCACAGGCCTAACTATGGCTACACCTTC,NA,TRBJ1-2,NA,TRBV19
CASSLRGGAFF,TGTGCCAGCAGTTTGCGGGGGGGGGCTTTCTTT,NA,TRBJ1-1,NA,TRBV28
CASSPGTGGHYGYTF,TGCGCCAGCAGCCCCGGGACAGGGGGACACTATGGCTACACCTTC,TRBD1,TRBJ1-2,NA,TRBV4-1
CASSPGQNFYEQYF,TGTGCCAGCTCGCCGGGACAGAACTTCTACGAGCAGTACTTC,TRBD1,TRBJ2-7,once,TRBV18
CASSVGLAGEGEQFF,TGTGCCAGCAGCGTAGGACTAGCGGGAGAGGGTGAGCAGTTCTTC,TRBD2,TRBJ2-1,NA,TRBV9
CASSDSPQTAYGYTF,TGTGCCAGTAGTGACTCACCACAGACAGCCTATGGCTACACCTTC,NA,TRBJ1-2,few,TRBV19
CASSPGQVEEKLFF,TGTGCCAGCAGCCCCGGACAGGTTGAGGAAAAACTGTTTTTT,TRBD1,TRBJ1-4,NA,TRBV9
CASSLESAGGPGDTQYF,TGTGCCAGCAGCTTAGAAAGCGCAGGAGGGCCTGGAGATACGCAGTATTTT,NA,TRBJ2-3,few,TRBV11-2
CASNPRGGNQPQHF,TGTGCCAGCAACCCCCGGGGTGGCAATCAGCCCCAGCATTTT,NA,TRBJ1-5,NA,TRBV2
CATSRGPTSTDTQYF,TGTGCCACCAGCAGAGGGCCCACCAGCACAGATACGCAGTATTTT,NA,TRBJ2-3,few,TRBV15
CASSSVGSSYNEQFF,TGTGCCAGCAGCTCCGTCGGGAGCTCCTACAATGAGCAGTTCTTC,NA,TRBJ2-1,NA,TRBV7-2
CASSLAGGKLEQFF,TGTGCCAGCAGCTTAGCGGGAGGTAAGCTCGAGCAGTTCTTC,NA,TRBJ2-1,few,TRBV7-8
CASSLGQGNDEQYF,TGTGCCAGCTCACTGGGACAGGGTAATGACGAGCAGTACTTC,TRBD1,TRBJ2-7,NA,TRBV18
CAWDGIYTQYF,TGTGCCTGGGACGGGATATATACGCAGTATTTT,NA,TRBJ2-3,once,TRBV30
CASSLGAGQNEKLFF,TGCGCCAGCAGCTTGGGGGCGGGACAGAATGAAAAACTGTTTTTT,TRBD1,TRBJ1-4,NA,TRBV5-1
CASSPHVRTGELFF,TGTGCCAGCAGCCCGCATGTTCGTACCGGGGAGCTGTTTTTT,NA,TRBJ2-2,once,TRBV11-2
CASSLSVAGVPDTQYF,TGTGCCAGCAGCTTATCGGTAGCGGGAGTCCCAGATACGCAGTATTTT,TRBD2,TRBJ2-3,few,TRBV7-2
CASSDGAGPVGRQYF,TGTGCCAGCAGTGATGGAGCGGGGCCCGTGGGTAGGCAGTATTTT,TRBD2,TRBJ2-3,NA,TRBV2
CASSFQEAYGYTF,TGCGCCAGCAGCTTTCAGGAAGCCTATGGCTACACCTTC,NA,TRBJ1-2,NA,TRBV5-1
CASSLQGGVNQPQHF,TGTGCCAGCTCACTACAGGGAGGGGTCAATCAGCCCCAGCATTTT,NA,TRBJ1-5,NA,TRBV18
CASSLGGSNQDTQYF,TGTGCCAGCAGCTTGGGCGGGAGCAATCAAGATACGCAGTATTTT,TRBD2,TRBJ2-3,NA,TRBV7-9
CASSPDRGGWTEAFF,TGTGCCAGCAGCCCAGACAGGGGTGGATGGACTGAAGCTTTCTTT,TRBD1,TRBJ1-1,NA,TRBV4-2
CASSPRAGSGGYTF,TGTGCCAGCAGCCCGAGAGCGGGGTCTGGCGGCTACACCTTC,NA,TRBJ1-2,few,TRBV7-2
CASSQGDRQGARTEAFF,TGCGCCAGCAGCCAAGGGGATAGACAGGGGGCGCGAACTGAAGCTTTCTTT,TRBD1,TRBJ1-1,NA,TRBV4-1
CASSLYGSRTDTQYF,TGTGCCAGCAGCCTATATGGGAGTCGAACAGATACGCAGTATTTT,NA,TRBJ2-3,few,TRBV3-1/TRBV3-2
CASSIGTRSSYNSPLHF,TGTGCCAGTAGTATAGGGACGAGGAGCTCCTATAATTCACCCCTCCACTTT,NA,TRBJ1-6,NA,TRBV19
CASSLAGRAEVTDTQYF,TGCGCCAGCAGCTTGGCCGGGAGAGCGGAGGTGACAGATACGCAGTATTTT,NA,TRBJ2-3,NA,TRBV5-1
CASSLSWGGEETQYF,TGTGCCAGCAGCTTAAGCTGGGGCGGTGAAGAGACCCAGTACTTC,NA,TRBJ2-5,NA,TRBV7-2
CASSDGGGSYEQYF,TGTGCCAGCAGTGACGGGGGGGGTTCCTACGAGCAGTACTTC,TRBD2,TRBJ2-7,NA,TRBV6-1
CASSSGIAGELFF,TGTGCCAGTAGTAGCGGGATCGCTGGGGAGCTGTTTTTT,NA,TRBJ2-2,NA,TRBV19
CASSYHNRGGSYEQYF,TGTGCCAGCAGTTACCATAACAGGGGCGGCTCCTACGAGCAGTACTTC,TRBD1,TRBJ2-7,NA,TRBV6-2/TRBV6-3
CAGSLLRMEGQETQYF,TGTGCCGGCAGCTTACTCCGCATGGAGGGCCAAGAGACCCAGTACTTC,NA,TRBJ2-5,NA,TRBV11-1
CASSLGNQPQHF,TGTGCCAGCAGCTTGGGAAATCAGCCCCAGCATTTT,NA,TRBJ1-5,once,TRBV5-6
CSVCVSTGYYGYTF,TGCAGCGTGTGTGTGTCTACGGGGTACTATGGCTACACCTTC,NA,TRBJ1-2,NA,TRBV29-1
CSVDSRQGTNTEAFF,TGCAGCGTTGACTCCCGACAGGGGACCAACACTGAAGCTTTCTTT,TRBD1,TRBJ1-1,NA,TRBV29-1
CASRLGPSVNEAFF,TGTGCCAGCAGACTCGGACCGAGCGTCAATGAAGCTTTCTTT,NA,TRBJ1-1,few,TRBV6-6
CASRRSREFEAFF,TGTGCCAGCAGACGATCCCGGGAGTTTGAAGCTTTCTTT,NA,TRBJ1-1,NA,TRBV6-6
CASSRGDADTQYF,TGTGCCAGCAGCCGAGGCGATGCAGATACGCAGTATTTT,NA,TRBJ2-3,once,TRBV9
CASSLGEGGPVETQYF,TGTGCCAGCAGCTTGGGGGAGGGTGGGCCGGTGGAGACCCAGTACTTC,TRBD2,TRBJ2-5,NA,TRBV5-4
CASSLATARGEQYF,TGTGCCAGCAGCTTAGCCACAGCTCGGGGCGAGCAGTACTTC,NA,TRBJ2-7,NA,TRBV7-9